Listed below are T cell receptor beta chains from one sample, sequenced in a study of technical replicates of blood from a handful of donors. Sequenced by immunoSEQ multiplex PCR; TCRdb stores in-frame clones only, minus some. The sample includes 55,000 to 75,000 clones, approximately 84% of them seen just once. What was sequenced was PBMCs. The receptors were sampled from a human donor in good health. Some clones in this sample may be carry-over from other donors' samples. Both conserved end residues are part of each CDR3. A D gene is named only where the DNA matches it firmly. A clone size is listed for some rows: how often the clone was seen (once, few, many), or a class if it is expanded.

size	D	V	J	CDR3	DNA
NA	NA	TRBV2	TRBJ2-7	CASSGRGAYEQYF	TGTGCCAGCAGTGGCAGGGGCGCCTACGAGCAGTACTTC
NA	TRBD2	TRBV27	TRBJ2-7	CASRRQAGGPYEQYF	TGTGCCAGCCGAAGGCAAGCGGGAGGTCCCTACGAGCAGTACTTC
NA	TRBD1	TRBV7-9	TRBJ1-1	CASSLEGQMAEAFF	TGTGCCAGCAGCTTAGAGGGACAGATGGCTGAAGCTTTCTTT
NA	NA	TRBV11-2	TRBJ1-3	CASSLGPSGNTIYF	TGTGCCAGCAGCTTAGGGCCCTCTGGAAACACCATATATTTT
NA	TRBD2	TRBV7-9	TRBJ2-1	CASSSRLAGSYNEQFF	TGTGCCAGCAGCTCGAGACTAGCGGGGTCTTACAATGAGCAGTTCTTC
NA	NA	TRBV7-9	TRBJ1-1	CASTLRGGGSGNTEAFF	TGTGCCAGCACCCTAAGAGGGGGGGGTTCAGGGAACACTGAAGCTTTCTTT
once	TRBD2	TRBV7-2	TRBJ2-5	CASSPGGLAGGRETQYF	TGTGCCAGCAGCCCAGGGGGACTAGCGGGAGGAAGAGAGACCCAGTACTTC
NA	TRBD2	TRBV7-2	TRBJ2-5	CASSPSGFKETQYF	TGTGCCAGCAGCCCTAGCGGATTTAAAGAGACCCAGTACTTC
NA	TRBD1	TRBV5-8	TRBJ1-2	CASSLKQGALGYTF	TGTGCCAGCAGCTTGAAACAGGGGGCGCTTGGCTACACCTTC
NA	TRBD2	TRBV19	TRBJ2-7	CASSRETSGRPYEQYF	TGTGCCAGTAGTCGAGAGACTAGCGGGAGACCCTACGAGCAGTACTTC
NA	NA	TRBV7-2	TRBJ2-1	CASSPPSGRGEQFF	TGTGCCAGCAGCCCACCCTCCGGAAGGGGTGAGCAGTTCTTC
NA	NA	TRBV9	TRBJ2-1	CASSVGVAPSSYNEQFF	TGTGCCAGCAGCGTAGGGGTAGCCCCGAGCTCCTACAATGAGCAGTTCTTC
NA	TRBD1	TRBV9	TRBJ1-6	CASSAPPGQGYSPLHF	TGTGCCAGCAGCGCACCCCCCGGACAGGGATATTCACCCCTCCACTTT
NA	TRBD1	TRBV5-4	TRBJ2-7	CASSPGTGHRSYEQYF	TGTGCCAGCAGCCCCGGGACAGGTCATCGCTCCTACGAGCAGTACTTC
NA	NA	TRBV18	TRBJ2-5	CASSPLPRVMETQYF	TGTGCCAGCTCACCACTCCCCCGGGTGATGGAGACCCAGTACTTC